The 32 T cell receptor beta chains in this list originate from one sample, sequenced in a study of cytomegalovirus exposure and HLA in healthy donors. PCR primers comprised 60 Vbeta and 13 Jbeta primers. TCRdb's copy holds only in-frame clones and misses some; the assay was immunoSEQ multiplex PCR. The data show 200,000 or so clones, 78% seen once. What was sequenced was PBMCs. These receptors came from a woman in her thirties in good health and CMV-seropositive.

The chain combines TRBV5-4 with TRBJ2-7; TRBD2 matches at 9 bases. Per the germline V gene, CDR1 is SGHNT and CDR2 is YYREEE (reference sequence). The CDR3 is made up of 16 amino acids. Trimming took 4 bases from V and 0 from J; bases not matched to a gene: 8. CDR3 residues: CASSTTSGLSSYEQYF. The CDR3 bases are TGTGCCAGCAGCACCACTAGCGGGTTAAGCTCCTACGAGCAGTACTTC.

This rearrangement joins TRBV27 to TRBJ1-2, with 9 nucleotides matching TRBD1. With 6 bases clipped from V and 6 bases from J, the junction kept 11 bases outside the gene matches. CDR3 length: 15 amino acids. Germline lookup yields CDR1 MNHEY and CDR2 SMNVEV (reference sequence). CDR3 amino acids: CASRKIQGATDGYTF. The DNA of the CDR3 is TGTGCCAGCAGAAAAATACAGGGGGCAACGGATGGCTACACCTTC.

The chain has TRBV6-6 and TRBJ2-7, with TRBD2 identical over 8 bases. CDR3 size: 16 residues. V gave up 2 bases and J gave up 0 bases; unmatched junction bases: 6. Per germline, CDR1 MNHNY and CDR2 SVGAGI (reference sequence). CDR3 in DNA: TGTGCCAGCAGTTACCGAACTAGCGGAAGCTCCTACGAGCAGTACTTC. Residues: CASSYRTSGSSYEQYF.

V gene TRBV6-5 combines with J gene TRBJ1-1, with D uncertain. There are 14 residues in the CDR3. Trimming took off 2 bases at V and 9 bases at J, with 16 bases between the two ends. Germline CDR1 MNHEY, CDR2 SVGAGI. CDR3 nucleotide sequence: TGTGCCAGCAGTTACCGAGAGGTCGGGGAAAAAGCTTTCTTT. It yields the protein CASSYREVGEKAFF.

This sequence joins TRBV11-2 and TRBJ2-3, with TRBD1 matching 8 bases. This CDR3 spans 17 amino acids. J gave up 2 bases and V 6 bases, and 13 bases lay outside the gene matches. In germline, CDR1 is SGHAT, CDR2 FQNNGV. The DNA for the CDR3 is TGTGCCAGCAGGTGGGGAGGACAGGGAGTCACCACAGATACGCAGTATTTT. Translating it yields CASRWGGQGVTTDTQYF.

The V and J genes are TRBV7-3 and TRBJ1-1; no clear D gene. This CDR3 is 14 amino acids long. CDR1 SGHTA and CDR2 FQGTGA come from the germline V gene. V lost 5 bases and J 3 bases, leaving 13 bases between the germline ends. DNA for the CDR3: TGTGCCAGCAGCCCCTTCGTGGGCGACACTGAAGCTTTCTTT. This codes for CASSPFVGDTEAFF.

Comments on this clone: The sample carries other DNA sequences with the same CDR3. The rearrangement uses TRBV20-1 and TRBJ2-7; 8 positions match TRBD1. Losses at the gene ends were 5 bases for V and 4 bases for J; bases not matched to a gene: 1. The CDR3 loop spans 11 amino acids. Germline loops: CDR1 DFQATT, CDR2 SNEGSKA (reference sequence). This CDR3 reads CSARQGYEQYF. CDR3 coding DNA: TGCAGTGCTCGACAGGGGTACGAGCAGTACTTC.

The chain employs TRBV6-1 and TRBJ2-7, with D maybe TRBD2 (7 bases). The CDR3 spans 17 residues. Germline values: CDR1 MNHNS, CDR2 SASEGT. Trimming pared 2 bases from V and 5 bases from J, leaving 22 bases between. The DNA of the CDR3 is TGTGCCAGCAGTGAAATAATAACCCTAAGGGGGGGTCACGAGCAGTACTTC. Amino acids: CASSEIITLRGGHEQYF.

The genes are TRBV5-5 and TRBJ2-2; 12 bases line up with TRBD1. Unmatched junction bases numbered 14, after V lost 4 bases and J lost 4 bases. This CDR3 is 19 amino acids long. The germline V gene encodes CDR1 SGHKS and CDR2 YYEKEE (reference sequence). The CDR3 reads CASSTYRDRGLKGTGELFF. The CDR3 nucleotides are TGTGCCAGCAGCACATACCGGGACAGGGGGCTTAAGGGCACCGGGGAGCTGTTTTTT.

This chain uses TRBV10-2 with TRBJ1-2; D is unresolved. The CDR3 is made up of 13 amino acids. With 4 bases removed from V and 6 bases from J, the gap between germline ends came to 12 bases. Germline-derived CDR1 and CDR2 are WSHSY and SAAADI. CDR3 DNA: TGCGCCAGCAGTGCGCCTGGAGGGAATGGCTACACCTTC. Protein: CASSAPGGNGYTF.

This clone has a single count. The chain carries TRBV4-2 and TRBJ1-5, with TRBD1 matching over 8 bases. The junction had 4 bases not matched to a gene; V was cut back by 1 base and J by 5 bases. The germline V gene encodes CDR1 LGHNA and CDR2 YNFKEQ. The CDR3 length is 15 residues. The CDR3 protein is CASSQVQGADQPQHF. The CDR3 bases are TGTGCCAGCAGCCAAGTCCAGGGGGCCGATCAGCCCCAGCATTTT.

The V call is TRBV28, the J call TRBJ1-2, with D possibly matching TRBD1 (5 bases). The germline V gene encodes CDR1 MDHEN and CDR2 SYDVKM. V was shortened by 8 bases and J by 5 bases, with 12 bases between the two germline ends. This CDR3 is 12 amino acids long. CDR3 residues: CASGLGGYGYTF. Written as DNA, the CDR3 is TGTGCCAGCGGCCTGGGGGGATATGGCTACACCTTC.

The chain has TRBV6-5 and TRBJ1-2; possible D gene TRBD1, 5 bases. Trimming pared 5 bases from V and 4 bases from J, leaving 8 bases between. The CDR3 runs to 12 residues. The germline V gene has CDR1 MNHEY and CDR2 SVGAGI. The CDR3 region has the DNA TGTGCCAGCAGTGATGACAGCTATGGCTACACCTTC. Translating it yields CASSDDSYGYTF.

The chain employs TRBV5-1 and TRBJ2-7; unclear D gene. The germline V gene has CDR1 SGHRS and CDR2 YFSETQ. There are 15 residues in the CDR3. The V and J ends lost 1 base and 4 bases respectively, with 15 bases between them. The CDR3 nucleotides are TGCGCCAGCAGCTTGACTCTATCCTCCGGGTACGAGCAGTACTTC. Encoded protein: CASSLTLSSGYEQYF.

Written as DNA, the CDR3 is TGTGCCAGCAGCCAACAGGGGAGCTCCTACAATGAGCAGTTCTTC. This encodes CASSQQGSSYNEQFF. The chain recombines TRBV27 with TRBJ2-1, with 7 bases that match TRBD1. CDR3 length: 15 residues. Germline assignment: CDR1 MNHEY and CDR2 SMNVEV (reference sequence). With V trimmed by 6 bases and J by 0 bases, 5 bases remained unmatched.

CDR3 residues: CASRLAGIGLSSYEQYF. The CDR3, as DNA: TGCGCCAGCAGGCTAGCGGGAATCGGATTGAGCTCCTACGAGCAGTACTTC. J is TRBJ2-7 and V is TRBV23-1, with 9 bases lining up with TRBD2. TRBV23-1 is known as an ORF, though its function is uncertain. V gave up 6 bases and J gave up 0 bases; unmatched junction bases: 12. The CDR3 is 17 amino acids.

This chain joins TRBV6-1 and TRBJ2-1; D may be TRBD2 (6 bases). The V end was cut by 6 bases, the J end by 6 bases, with 15 bases between. This CDR3 contains 14 residues. Germline loops: CDR1 MNHNS, CDR2 SASEGT. This CDR3 reads CASRLTLGGNEQFF. The CDR3 nucleotides read TGTGCCAGCAGACTTACCCTGGGGGGCAATGAGCAGTTCTTC.

The rearrangement joins TRBV5-1 to TRBJ1-4; 11 nucleotides line up with TRBD1. CDR3 size: 16 residues. The V gene's germline CDR1 is SGHRS and CDR2 YFSETQ. Trimming cost V 3 bases and J 4 bases; bases outside gene matches: 5. CDR3 coding DNA: TGCGCCAGCAGCTCCGGACAGGGGGCGCTTAATGAAAAACTGTTTTTT. Translating gives CASSSGQGALNEKLFF. The variable domain in full, with the rest retrieved from reference TRBV5-1 and TRBJ1-4, is KAGVTQTPRYLIKTRGQQVTLSCSPISGHRSVSWYQQTPGQGLQFLFEYFSETQRNKGNFPGRFSGRQFSNSRSEMNVSTLELGDSALYLCASSSGQGALNEKLFFGSGTQLSVL.

V is TRBV27 and J is TRBJ1-3; D possibly corresponds to TRBD1 (6 bases). V lost 4 bases, J lost 2 bases, and 12 bases lay in between. This CDR3 is built from 15 residues. CDR1 is MNHEY, CDR2 SMNVEV, per germline (reference sequence). The CDR3 DNA reads TGTGCCAGCAGTTCCCGCCAGGGGCCTGGAAACACCATATATTTT. Translated: CASSSRQGPGNTIYF.

The chain joins TRBV7-9 to TRBJ2-3, with 7 bases matching TRBD2. This CDR3 spans 16 amino acids. Germline trimming cut 0 bases from V and 2 bases from J; bases unmatched to any gene: 5. Looked up from germline, CDR1 is SEHNR and CDR2 is FQNEAQ (reference sequence). The chain's CDR3 is CASSLAAGVATDTQYF. As DNA, the CDR3 is TGTGCCAGCAGCTTAGCTGCGGGAGTAGCCACAGATACGCAGTATTTT.

V and J are TRBV4-1 and TRBJ2-3; the D is unclear. In germline, CDR1 is MGHRA, CDR2 YSYEKL. Between the trimmed V and J ends, which lost 1 base and 2 bases, there was a span of 13 bases. The CDR3 contains 16 residues. CDR3 coding DNA: TGCGCCAGCAGCCAAGTAGCCCTCCTTACCACAGATACGCAGTATTTT. This encodes CASSQVALLTTDTQYF.

Written as DNA, the CDR3 is TGCGCCAGCAGCTTTATGAGGGCGGAGACCTACGAGCAGTACTTC. Encoded protein: CASSFMRAETYEQYF. This chain uses TRBV5-1 with TRBJ2-7; maybe TRBD2 (5 bases). Germline lookup yields CDR1 SGHRS and CDR2 YFSETQ. Trimming pared 2 bases from V and 2 bases from J, leaving 14 bases between. The CDR3 runs 15 residues.

This chain's CDR3 is CASSLVAANTGELFF. CDR3 bases: TGCGCCAGCAGCTTGGTGGCAGCGAACACCGGGGAGCTGTTTTTT. The chain has TRBV5-1 and TRBJ2-2; D call uncertain. Germline CDR1 is SGHRS and CDR2 is YFSETQ. The CDR3 sequence is 15 residues long. V was trimmed by 0 bases and J by 0 bases, leaving 6 bases between them. The full variable domain, completed using reference TRBV5-1 and TRBJ2-2, is KAGVTQTPRYLIKTRGQQVTLSCSPISGHRSVSWYQQTPGQGLQFLFEYFSETQRNKGNFPGRFSGRQFSNSRSEMNVSTLELGDSALYLCASSLVAANTGELFFGEGSRLTVL.

The genes are TRBV10-3 and TRBJ2-1, with D possibly TRBD2 on 6 matching bases. The CDR3 extends over 13 amino acids. V was pared by 8 bases and J by 7 bases, with 15 bases between. Germline V lookup: CDR1 ENHRY, CDR2 SYGVKD. CDR3 coding DNA: TGTGCCATCCGACTAGATCGCGGTAATGAGCAGTTCTTC. This translates into CAIRLDRGNEQFF.

This clone was counted once. V gene TRBV10-1 combines with J gene TRBJ1-2; D is ambiguous. The V gene lost 0 bases and the J gene lost 8 bases, with 10 bases spanning the gap. The CDR3 consists of 13 residues. CDR1 and CDR2 (germline): WNHNN, SYGVQD (reference sequence). The CDR3 DNA reads TGCGCCAGCAGTGAGTCGAGAGCGGCGGGCTACACCTTC. Translated: CASSESRAAGYTF.

The rearrangement links TRBV7-2 to TRBJ2-4, with D perhaps TRBD2 (6 bases). The germline V gene has CDR1 SGHTA and CDR2 FQGNSA. Deletions cut 7 bases from V and 2 bases from J, with 15 bases between. CDR3 length: 15 amino acids. The CDR3 region is CASTLTGGPKNIQYF. The CDR3 DNA follows: TGTGCCAGCACCCTCACTGGAGGGCCCAAAAACATTCAGTACTTC.

V is TRBV14 and J is TRBJ2-5, with a tentative D call TRBD2 (6 bases). The V and J ends lost 4 bases and 3 bases respectively, with 9 bases between them. CDR3 length: 13 amino acids. Germline V CDR1 and CDR2: SGHDN, FVKESK. CDR3 region: CASSLWGEETQYF. The CDR3 DNA sequence: TGTGCCAGCAGCCTTTGGGGGGAAGAGACCCAGTACTTC.

The rearrangement uses TRBV19 and TRBJ2-3; no clear D gene. V shed 7 bases and J shed 2 bases, with 10 bases lying between them. Per germline, CDR1 LNHDA and CDR2 SQIVND (reference sequence). CDR3 length equals 13 residues. In DNA, the CDR3 is TGTGCCAGTAATGAGCCCTACACAGATACGCAGTATTTT. Translating it yields CASNEPYTDTQYF.

The chain couples TRBV5-1 to TRBJ1-3; D remains ambiguous. The V gene lost 1 base and the J gene lost 0 bases, with 8 bases spanning the gap. The CDR3 contains 15 residues. Germline lookup yields CDR1 SGHRS and CDR2 YFSETQ. CDR3 DNA: TGCGCCAGCAGCTTGCGCGGGGACTCTGGAAACACCATATATTTT. It is translated as CASSLRGDSGNTIYF.

The chain has TRBV5-6 and TRBJ2-7, with D possibly being TRBD2 (6 bases). CDR3 length: 12 amino acids. The germline gives CDR1 SGHDT, CDR2 YYEEEE. Trimming stripped 4 bases from V and 7 bases from J, with 12 bases between. The CDR3 reads CASSGGEGEQYF. The CDR3 DNA sequence: TGTGCCAGCAGCGGCGGGGAAGGTGAGCAGTACTTC.

For this clone: One end of the junction varies from germline; a read error may be responsible. The genes are TRBV6-5 and TRBJ1-2; tentatively, D is TRBD1 (5 bases). Germline V lookup: CDR1 MNHEY, CDR2 SVGAGI. The CDR3 runs 13 residues. The CDR3 DNA reads TGTGCCAGCAGCAACGGGGCGGGATATGGCTACCCCTTC. Translating it yields CASSNGAGYGYPF.

This sequence joins TRBV29-1 and TRBJ2-7; D gene unclear. This CDR3 comprises 14 residues. Trimming shortened V by 4 bases and J by 9 bases, and 22 bases separated the two germline ends. Germline loops: CDR1 SQVTM, CDR2 ANQGSEA. Here the CDR3 DNA reads TGCAGCGTTGGACTCAGCAGCGAGTCGTTGGGGCAGTACTTC. It is translated as CSVGLSSESLGQYF.